These 18 T cell receptor beta chains were sequenced from one sample in a study of human T cells and chemical hapten exposure. Time point described: patch test 2, 6 weeks after DPC sensitization. Noted treatment: therapeutic diphenylcyclopropenone sensitization with weekly scalp DPC. TCRdb ran MiXCR on the RACE reads and lists one entry per CDR3 protein. The sample records under 450,000 distinct CDR3 sequences, roughly 6.3% being singletons. The material sequenced was whole blood, taken in connection with sensitization to the hapten diphenylcyclopropenone (DPC). All receptors come from a woman aged 18-29 years with alopecia areata. Some clones in this sample may be carry-over from other donors' samples.

This clonotype was observed a handful of times. V usage is TRBV6-2 or TRBV6-3 and J usage is TRBJ1-5; D ambiguous. The length of the CDR3 is 14 residues. V lost 1 base and J 4 bases, leaving 8 bases between the germline ends. CDR1 is MNHEY, CDR2 SVGEGT, per germline. The CDR3 DNA reads TGTGCCAGCAGTTACTGGCTTCGGAATCAGCCCCAGCATTTT. Translated, it gives CASSYWLRNQPQHF.

The chain carries TRBV4-2 and TRBJ2-2; D not resolved. The V end was cut by 4 bases, the J end by 4 bases, with 13 bases between. The CDR3 length is 15 residues. Germline lookup yields CDR1 LGHNA and CDR2 YNFKEQ. DNA of the CDR3: TGTGCCAGCAGCCGCGCCTTACCCTCCACCGGGGAGCTGTTTTTT. It codes for CASSRALPSTGELFF.

In its sample, this clonotype was seen many times. The chain uses TRBV7-2 and TRBJ2-3; possibly TRBD1 for D (6 bases). CDR1 and CDR2 from the germline V gene are SGHTA and FQGNSA. This CDR3 comprises 15 residues. Between the trimmed V and J ends, which lost 1 base and 2 bases, there was a span of 10 bases. CDR3 DNA sequence: TGTGCCAGCAGCTTAGGGGGGCCCTACACAGATACGCAGTATTTT. It yields the protein CASSLGGPYTDTQYF.

The chain carries TRBV6-5 and TRBJ2-3; 10 nucleotides match TRBD2. Germline trimming cut 1 base from V and 2 bases from J; bases unmatched to any gene: 21. CDR1 is MNHEY, CDR2 SVGAGI, per germline. The CDR3 spans 22 residues. The DNA of the CDR3 is TGTGCCAGCAGTTACTTGCAATCCGCGTGGACAGGAGCGGGGGGGTCCACAGATACGCAGTATTTT. It encodes CASSYLQSAWTGAGGSTDTQYF.

At least ten counts were recorded for this clonotype. The gene calls are TRBV4-1 and TRBJ1-6, with 8 nucleotides matching TRBD1. The trim removed 5 bases at V and 10 bases at J, leaving 13 bases unmatched. The CDR3 has 16 amino acids. The germline V gene encodes CDR1 MGHRA and CDR2 YSYEKL. Here the CDR3 DNA reads TGCGCCAGCAGCACCGGACAGGGAACCTCCGCCTCACCCCTCCACTTT. It specifies CASSTGQGTSASPLHF.

This clonotype was observed a handful of times. The J gene is TRBJ1-5, the V gene TRBV27; D is uncertain. Deletions cut 4 bases from V and 6 bases from J, with 19 bases between. The CDR3 spans 16 residues. The V gene's germline CDR1 is MNHEY and CDR2 SMNVEV (reference sequence). The CDR3 DNA is TGTGCCAGCAGTTCAAGTCCAGGTGGCGCGTCTCAGCCCCAGCATTTT. Translated, it gives CASSSSPGGASQPQHF.

This clonotype was observed a handful of times. The V gene is TRBV7-9, the J gene TRBJ1-1; 8 bases fit TRBD1. The ends lost 4 bases at V and 1 base at J; junction bases unmatched: 11. The germline gives CDR1 SEHNR, CDR2 FQNEAQ (reference sequence). This CDR3 has 17 amino acids. DNA of the CDR3: TGTGCCAGCAGCTACCGGGCGGGACAGGCCGAGAACACTGAAGCTTTCTTT. This translates into CASSYRAGQAENTEAFF.

In its sample, this clonotype was seen many times. The rearrangement joins TRBV20-1 to TRBJ2-6; no firm D call. The CDR3 runs 14 residues. V lost 6 bases to trimming and J lost 2 bases, with 11 bases between them. Germline V gene data show CDR1 as DFQATT and CDR2 as SNEGSKA (reference sequence). CDR3: CSASKFAGANVLTF. Written as DNA, the CDR3 is TGCAGTGCCTCCAAGTTTGCTGGGGCCAACGTCCTGACTTTC.

This clonotype has a count of ten or more. The chain has TRBV2 and TRBJ1-6; 7 bases are shared with TRBD1. Per germline, CDR1 SNHLY and CDR2 FYNNEI. This CDR3 region has 16 residues. Trimming removed 6 bases from V and 0 bases from J; junction bases left unmatched: 5. The CDR3 DNA is TGTGCCAGCAGGTCGGACAGGAGCTCCTATAATTCACCCCTCCACTTT. Its translation: CASRSDRSSYNSPLHF.

In its sample, this clonotype was seen many times. This chain links TRBV14 with TRBJ1-5; D may be TRBD1 (6 bases). CDR3 length: 13 amino acids. CDR1 SGHDN and CDR2 FVKESK come from the germline V gene. V was clipped by 1 base and J by 7 bases, with 8 bases between them. CDR3 in amino acids: CASSQGGQQPQHF. Here the CDR3 DNA reads TGTGCCAGCAGCCAAGGCGGACAGCAGCCCCAGCATTTT.

This clonotype has ten or more counts. V is TRBV5-6 and J is TRBJ2-3, with a weak D call TRBD1 (6 bases). V was clipped by 0 bases and J by 0 bases, with 11 bases between them. The CDR3 is 16 residues long. CDR1 is SGHDT and CDR2 is YYEEEE in the germline V gene. The CDR3 coding sequence is TGTGCCAGCAGCTTGGGCAGGGGTTGGAGCACAGATACGCAGTATTTT. This encodes CASSLGRGWSTDTQYF.

The V and J genes are TRBV11-2 and TRBJ2-4; TRBD2 might be the D (5 bases). CDR1 SGHAT and CDR2 FQNNGV come from the germline V gene. Trimming shortened V by 4 bases and J by 0 bases, and 13 bases separated the two germline ends. CDR3 length: 16 residues. CDR3 nucleotides: TGTGCCAGCAGCTACGGAGGAGATCTAGCCAAAAACATTCAGTACTTC. It encodes CASSYGGDLAKNIQYF.

The chain has TRBV29-1 and TRBJ2-3; TRBD2 agrees at 9 bases. This CDR3 contains 15 residues. The germline CDR1 and CDR2 sequences are SQVTM and ANQGSEA. With V trimmed by 5 bases and J by 3 bases, 9 bases remained unmatched. The CDR3 region has the DNA TGCAGCGTTCCATTAGCGGGGGTCAGAACAGATACGCAGTATTTT. Its protein is CSVPLAGVRTDTQYF.

Only a few counts were recorded for this clonotype. The chain employs TRBV14 and TRBJ2-2, with D hard to call. There are 13 residues in the CDR3. The V and J ends lost 6 bases and 4 bases respectively, with 9 bases between them. Germline V gene data show CDR1 as SGHDN and CDR2 as FVKESK. Here the CDR3 reads CASRAQVTGELFF. The CDR3 nucleotides read TGTGCCAGCAGGGCCCAGGTCACCGGGGAGCTGTTTTTT. The whole variable domain, filled in from reference TRBV14 and TRBJ2-2, reads EAGVTQFPSHSVIEKGQTVTLRCDPISGHDNLYWYRRVMGKEIKFLLHFVKESKQDESGMPNNRFLAERTGGTYSTLKVQPAELEDSGVYFCASRAQVTGELFFGEGSRLTVL.

This clonotype is a singleton in its sample. The chain has TRBV20-1 and TRBJ2-5; TRBD2 agrees at 12 bases. The CDR3 consists of 16 residues. Germline V CDR1 and CDR2: DFQATT, SNEGSKA (reference sequence). V lost 3 bases to trimming and J lost 3 bases; unmatched junction nucleotides: 8. As DNA, the CDR3 is TGCAGTGCTAGTCTCCCTAGCGGGGGGGCTAAAGAGACCCAGTACTTC. It specifies CSASLPSGGAKETQYF.

This clonotype was observed a handful of times. The genes are TRBV20-1 and TRBJ1-2; the D is unclear. The germline gives CDR1 DFQATT, CDR2 SNEGSKA (reference sequence). CDR3 length: 14 amino acids. V lost 3 bases and J 0 bases, leaving 11 bases between the germline ends. In DNA form, the CDR3 reads TGCAGTGCTAGTGCTGCCGGAACTAACTATGGCTACACCTTC. This sequence encodes CSASAAGTNYGYTF.

In this sample, this clonotype turned up a few times. The chain uses TRBV9 and TRBJ1-2; TRBD1 is a possible D gene (6 bases). The ends were cut back, 3 bases at V and 2 bases at J, with 17 bases in the middle. The CDR3 loop spans 16 amino acids. The V gene's germline CDR1 is SGDLS and CDR2 YYNGEE. Here the CDR3 DNA reads TGTGCCAGCAGCGACCTAATCCATGGACAGAACTATGGCTACACCTTC. It is translated as CASSDLIHGQNYGYTF.

This clonotype was detected only a few times. The chain links TRBV5-1 to TRBJ1-3; D might be TRBD1 (6 bases). The germline gives CDR1 SGHRS, CDR2 YFSETQ. The CDR3 covers 11 residues. Trimming took 0 bases from V and 14 from J, leaving 9 bases between them. CDR3 DNA: TGCGCCAGCAGCTTGGGGACAGACGTATATTTT. It codes for CASSLGTDVYF.